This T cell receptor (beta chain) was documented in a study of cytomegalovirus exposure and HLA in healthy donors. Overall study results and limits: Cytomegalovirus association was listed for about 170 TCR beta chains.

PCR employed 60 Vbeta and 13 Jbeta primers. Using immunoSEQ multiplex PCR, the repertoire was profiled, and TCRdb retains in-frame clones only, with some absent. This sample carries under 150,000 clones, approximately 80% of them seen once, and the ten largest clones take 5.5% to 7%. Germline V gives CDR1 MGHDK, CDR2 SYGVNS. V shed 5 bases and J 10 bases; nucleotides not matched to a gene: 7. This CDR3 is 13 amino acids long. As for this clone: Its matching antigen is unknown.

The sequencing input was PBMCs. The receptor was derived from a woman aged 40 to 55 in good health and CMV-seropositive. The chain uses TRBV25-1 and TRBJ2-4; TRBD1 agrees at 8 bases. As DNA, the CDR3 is TGTGCCAGCAGTTTTCCCGGGACAGGAATTCAGTACTTC. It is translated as CASSFPGTGIQYF.